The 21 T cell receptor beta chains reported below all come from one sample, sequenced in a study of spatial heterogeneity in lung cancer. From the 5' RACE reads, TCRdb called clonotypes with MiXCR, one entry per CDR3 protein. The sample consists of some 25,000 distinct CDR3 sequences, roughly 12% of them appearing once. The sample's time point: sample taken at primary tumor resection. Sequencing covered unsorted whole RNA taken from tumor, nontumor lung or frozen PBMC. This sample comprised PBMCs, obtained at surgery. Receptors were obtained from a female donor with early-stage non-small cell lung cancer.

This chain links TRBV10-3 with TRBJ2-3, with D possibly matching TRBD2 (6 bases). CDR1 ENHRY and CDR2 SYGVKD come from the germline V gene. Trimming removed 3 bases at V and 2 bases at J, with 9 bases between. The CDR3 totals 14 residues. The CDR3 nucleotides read TGTGCCATCAGTGAACCGGGACTCACAGATACGCAGTATTTT. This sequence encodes CAISEPGLTDTQYF.

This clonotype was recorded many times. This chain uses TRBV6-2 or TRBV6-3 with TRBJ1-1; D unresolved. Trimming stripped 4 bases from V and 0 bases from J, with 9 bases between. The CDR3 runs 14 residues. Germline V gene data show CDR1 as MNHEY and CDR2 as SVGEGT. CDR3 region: CASSSLVVNTEAFF. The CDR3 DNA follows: TGTGCCAGCAGTTCCCTTGTGGTGAACACTGAAGCTTTCTTT.

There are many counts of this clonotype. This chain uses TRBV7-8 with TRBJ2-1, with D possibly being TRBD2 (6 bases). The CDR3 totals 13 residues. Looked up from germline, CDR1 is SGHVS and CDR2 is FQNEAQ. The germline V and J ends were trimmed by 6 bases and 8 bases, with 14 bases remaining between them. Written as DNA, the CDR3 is TGTGCCAGCAGACCGCGGGGAATGGATGAGCAGTTCTTC. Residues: CASRPRGMDEQFF.

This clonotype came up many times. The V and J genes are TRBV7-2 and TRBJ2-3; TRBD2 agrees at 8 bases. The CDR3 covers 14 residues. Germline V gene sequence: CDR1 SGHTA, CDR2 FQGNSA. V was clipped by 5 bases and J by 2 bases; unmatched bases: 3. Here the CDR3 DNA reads TGTGCCAGCAGCCCAGCGGGGGCCACAGATACGCAGTATTTT. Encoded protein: CASSPAGATDTQYF.

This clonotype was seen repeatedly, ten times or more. The CDR3, as DNA: TGTGCCAGCAGCTTATCTAGGGAAGATACGCAGTATTTT. Translating it yields CASSLSREDTQYF. V gene TRBV7-6 combines with J gene TRBJ2-3; the D is unclear. CDR1 is SGHVS, CDR2 FNYEAQ, per germline. V gave up 2 bases and J gave up 5 bases, with 8 bases separating them. The CDR3 length is 13 residues. The full variable domain, with the rest looked up from reference TRBV7-6 and TRBJ2-3, is GAGVSQSPRYKVTKRGQDVALRCDPISGHVSLYWYRQALGQGPEFLTYFNYEAQQDKSGLPNDRFSAERPEGSISTLTIQRTEQRDSAMYRCASSLSREDTQYFGPGTRLTVL.

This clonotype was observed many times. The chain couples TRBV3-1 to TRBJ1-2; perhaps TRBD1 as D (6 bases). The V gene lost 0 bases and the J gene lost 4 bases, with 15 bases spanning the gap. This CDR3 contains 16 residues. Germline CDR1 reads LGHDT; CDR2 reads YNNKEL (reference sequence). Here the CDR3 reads CASSQESGAVGYGYTF. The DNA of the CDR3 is TGTGCCAGCAGCCAAGAATCAGGGGCCGTGGGCTATGGCTACACCTTC. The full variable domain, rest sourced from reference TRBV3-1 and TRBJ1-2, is DTAVSQTPKYLVTQMGNDKSIKCEQNLGHDTMYWYKQDSKKFLKIMFSYNNKELIINETVPNRFSPKSPDKAHLNLHINSLELGDSAVYFCASSQESGAVGYGYTFGSGTRLTVV.

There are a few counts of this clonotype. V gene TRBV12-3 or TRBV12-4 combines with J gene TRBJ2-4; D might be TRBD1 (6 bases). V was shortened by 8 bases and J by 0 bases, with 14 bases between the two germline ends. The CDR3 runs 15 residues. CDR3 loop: CASGTNEGAKNIQYF. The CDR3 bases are TGTGCCAGCGGGACAAACGAGGGAGCCAAAAACATTCAGTACTTC.

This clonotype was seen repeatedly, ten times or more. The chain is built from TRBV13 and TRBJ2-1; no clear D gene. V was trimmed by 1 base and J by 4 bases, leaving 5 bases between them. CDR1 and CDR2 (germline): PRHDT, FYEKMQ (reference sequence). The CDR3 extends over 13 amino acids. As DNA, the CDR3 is TGTGCCAGCAGCTTAGCGCGGTACAATGAGCAGTTCTTC. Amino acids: CASSLARYNEQFF.

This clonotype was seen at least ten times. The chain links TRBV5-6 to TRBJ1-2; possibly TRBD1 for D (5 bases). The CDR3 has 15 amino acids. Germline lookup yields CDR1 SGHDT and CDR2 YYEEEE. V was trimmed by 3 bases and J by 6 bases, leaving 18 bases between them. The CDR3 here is CASSWRGRAANGYTF. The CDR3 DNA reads TGTGCCAGCAGCTGGAGGGGCAGGGCGGCGAATGGCTACACCTTC.

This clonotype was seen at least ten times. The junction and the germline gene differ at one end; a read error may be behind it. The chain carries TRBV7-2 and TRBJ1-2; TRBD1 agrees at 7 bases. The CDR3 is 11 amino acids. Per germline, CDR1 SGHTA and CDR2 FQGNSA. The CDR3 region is CASSLEAGGYF. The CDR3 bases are TGTGCCAGCAGCTTAGAGGCAGGGGGATACTTC. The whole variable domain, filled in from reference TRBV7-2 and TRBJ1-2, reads GAGVSQSPSNKVTEKGKDVELRCDPISGHTALYWYRQSLGQGLEFLIYFQGNSAPDKSGLPSDRFSAERTGGSVSTLTIQRTQQEDSAVYLCASSLEAGGYFGSGTRLTVV.

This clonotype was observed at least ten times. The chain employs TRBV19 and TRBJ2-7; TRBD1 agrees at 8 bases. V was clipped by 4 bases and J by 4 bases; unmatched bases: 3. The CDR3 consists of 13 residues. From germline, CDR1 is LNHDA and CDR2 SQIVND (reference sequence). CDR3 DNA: TGTGCCAGTAGTACAGGGGGCTGGTACGAGCAGTACTTC. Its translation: CASSTGGWYEQYF.

The CDR3 DNA reads TGTGCCAGCAGTTACCCGGGACAGGGATCCCGATCAGAGCAGTACGTC. This codes for CASSYPGQGSRSEQYV. V usage is TRBV6-2 or TRBV6-3 and J usage is TRBJ2-7; 9 bases are shared with TRBD1. The CDR3 loop spans 16 amino acids. V shed 2 bases, J shed 7 bases, and the junction held 12 bases outside the gene matches. Germline V CDR1 and CDR2: MNHEY, SVGEGT.

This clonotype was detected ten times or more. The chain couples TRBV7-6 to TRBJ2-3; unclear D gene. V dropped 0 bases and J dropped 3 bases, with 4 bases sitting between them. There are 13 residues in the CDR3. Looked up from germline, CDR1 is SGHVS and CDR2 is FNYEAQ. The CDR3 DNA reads TGTGCCAGCAGCTTAGCGCGGACAGATACGCAGTATTTT. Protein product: CASSLARTDTQYF.

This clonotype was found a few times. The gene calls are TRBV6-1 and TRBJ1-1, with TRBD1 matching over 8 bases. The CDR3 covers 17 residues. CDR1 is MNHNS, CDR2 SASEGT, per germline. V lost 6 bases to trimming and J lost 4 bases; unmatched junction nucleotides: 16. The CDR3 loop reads CASRIEQGGFRSTEAFF. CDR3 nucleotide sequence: TGTGCCAGCAGGATCGAACAGGGGGGTTTTCGGTCCACTGAAGCTTTCTTT.

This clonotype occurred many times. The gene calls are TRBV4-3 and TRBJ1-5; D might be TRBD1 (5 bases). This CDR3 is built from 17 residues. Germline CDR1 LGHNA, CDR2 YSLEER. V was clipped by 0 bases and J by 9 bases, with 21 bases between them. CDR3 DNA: TGCGCCAGCAGCCAAGATCTGCGGGGAGGGGCTCCAGCGCCCCAGCATTTT. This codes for CASSQDLRGGAPAPQHF.

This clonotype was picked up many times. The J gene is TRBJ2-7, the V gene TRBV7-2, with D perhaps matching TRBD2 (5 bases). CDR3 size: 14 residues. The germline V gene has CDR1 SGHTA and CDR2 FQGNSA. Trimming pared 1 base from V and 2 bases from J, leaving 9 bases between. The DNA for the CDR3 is TGTGCCAGCAGCTTAGTACTAGACCCCTACGAGCAGTACGTC. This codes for CASSLVLDPYEQYV.

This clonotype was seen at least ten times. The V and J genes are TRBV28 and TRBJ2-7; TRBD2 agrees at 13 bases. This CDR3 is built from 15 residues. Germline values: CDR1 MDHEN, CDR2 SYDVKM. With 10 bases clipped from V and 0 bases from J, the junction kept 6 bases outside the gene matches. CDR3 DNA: TGTGCCACCCGTTGGACTAGCGGGAGCTCCTACGAGCAGTACTTC. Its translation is CATRWTSGSSYEQYF.

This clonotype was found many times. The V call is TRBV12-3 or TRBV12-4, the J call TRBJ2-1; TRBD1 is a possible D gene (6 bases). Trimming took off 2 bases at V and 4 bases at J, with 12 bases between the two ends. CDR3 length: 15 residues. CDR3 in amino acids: CASSLIGQNYNEQFF. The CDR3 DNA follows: TGTGCCAGCAGTTTAATTGGACAGAATTACAATGAGCAGTTCTTC.

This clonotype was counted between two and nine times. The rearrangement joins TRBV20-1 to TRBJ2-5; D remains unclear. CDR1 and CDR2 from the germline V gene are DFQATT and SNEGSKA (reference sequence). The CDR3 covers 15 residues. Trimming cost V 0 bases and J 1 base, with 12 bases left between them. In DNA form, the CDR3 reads TGCAGTGCTAGAGACCCCAAAGGCCTCCAAGAGACCCAGTACTTC. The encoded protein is CSARDPKGLQETQYF.

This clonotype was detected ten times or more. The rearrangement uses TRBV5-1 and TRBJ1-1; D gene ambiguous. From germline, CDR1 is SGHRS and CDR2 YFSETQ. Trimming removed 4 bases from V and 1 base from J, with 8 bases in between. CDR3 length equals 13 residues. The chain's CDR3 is CASSRLGNTEAFF. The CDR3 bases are TGCGCCAGCAGCCGGTTGGGGAACACTGAAGCTTTCTTT.

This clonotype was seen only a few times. CDR3 bases: TGCAGCGTTGTGCGGCCCCTCACGCTCGAGCAGTACTTC. It translates to CSVVRPLTLEQYF. The V gene is TRBV29-1, the J gene TRBJ2-7, with D unclear. CDR3 length: 13 amino acids. Germline V gene lookup returns CDR1 SQVTM and CDR2 ANQGSEA. The V and J ends lost 4 bases and 6 bases respectively, with 16 bases between them.